The TCR beta chain under discussion was sequenced for a study of cytomegalovirus exposure and HLA in healthy donors. A word on this clone: Its antigen is still unknown. An end of the junction does not agree with germline; a read error may underlie this.

Broader study findings: Later work associated 16,951 TCR beta sequences with HLA alleles at 0.05 false discovery rate. Apparent HLA restriction characterized most CMV-associated TCR beta chains in a later analysis. It was 164 TCR beta chains that were listed as cytomegalovirus-associated.

Researchers ran the PCR with 60 Vbeta and 13 Jbeta primers. The repertoire was sequenced with immunoSEQ multiplex PCR; TCRdb's copy has only in-frame clones and lacks some. The data contain 150,000 to 200,000 clones, about 80% of them singletons. The sequenced material came from PBMCs. The clonotype comes from a man aged 25-45 years in good health and CMV-seronegative.

As DNA, the CDR3 is TGTTCCAGCAGCTCACAGGGGGCAAGGAACACTGAAGCTTTCTTT. Translating gives CSSSSQGARNTEAFF. The gene calls are TRBV7-9 and TRBJ1-1; TRBD1 matches at 9 bases. The CDR3 contains 15 residues. Germline CDR1 reads SEHNR; CDR2 reads FQNEAQ (reference sequence).